This T cell receptor beta chain was identified in a study of prognosis after radiotherapy for stage I lung cancer. The table lists this clonotype with many counts. Template was genomic DNA; TCR beta CDR3 amplified in two multiplex PCR rounds. Individual primers that were specific to each TRBV and TRBJ gene served in first-round PCR. In the second PCR round, amplification relied on universal primers. MiXCR was run by TCRdb on the multiplex PCR reads, yielding one entry per CDR3 protein. The profile shows tens of thousands of distinct CDR3 sequences, about 41% of them singletons. Germline V gene lookup returns CDR1 MNHNS and CDR2 SASEGT. The CDR3 spans 14 residues. The ends were cut back, 5 bases at V and 1 base at J, with 11 bases in the middle.

V is TRBV6-1 and J is TRBJ2-5; tentatively, D is TRBD2 (6 bases). The sample was PBMCs, taken before or after stereotactic body radiation therapy (not recorded which). The TCR sequence derives from a donor over 45 with non-small cell lung cancer. The CDR3 DNA reads as TGTGCCAGCAGTAGATTAGCGGCCCAAGAGACCCAGTACTTC. It translates to CASSRLAAQETQYF.